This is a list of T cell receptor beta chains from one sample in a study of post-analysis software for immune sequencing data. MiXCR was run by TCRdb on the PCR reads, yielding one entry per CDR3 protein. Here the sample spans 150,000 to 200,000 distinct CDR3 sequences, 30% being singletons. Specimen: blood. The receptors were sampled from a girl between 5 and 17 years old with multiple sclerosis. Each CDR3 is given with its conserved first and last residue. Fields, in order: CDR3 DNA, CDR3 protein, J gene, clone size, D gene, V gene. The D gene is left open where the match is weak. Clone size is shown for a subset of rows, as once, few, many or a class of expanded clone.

TGTGCCAGCAGCTTGGCAGGGGTGCACACCGGGGAGCTGTTTTTT | CASSLAGVHTGELFF | TRBJ2-2 | few | NA | TRBV5-5
TGTGCCTGGACCTGGGGCAGGGACTATGGCTACACCTTC | CAWTWGRDYGYTF | TRBJ1-2 | NA | NA | TRBV30
TGTGCCAGCAGCCAAGACGTGGCAGCCGATGGCTACACCTTC | CASSQDVAADGYTF | TRBJ1-2 | NA | NA | TRBV3-1
TGCAGCGTTGAAGGGTCAGGGCTTGCTACGCAGTATTTT | CSVEGSGLATQYF | TRBJ2-3 | NA | NA | TRBV29-1
TGTGCCAGCAGTCCCGGGACAGGGGGGAATTCACCCCTCCACTTT | CASSPGTGGNSPLHF | TRBJ1-6 | many | TRBD1 | TRBV12-3/TRBV12-4
TGTGCCAGCAGCGTTTCAGCGGGGGAAAACATTCAGTACTTC | CASSVSAGENIQYF | TRBJ2-4 | many | TRBD2 | TRBV9
TGTGCCAGCAGTGAACGACCCGGGGAGTTGTATTGGCAGCCCCAGCATTTT | CASSERPGELYWQPQHF | TRBJ1-5 | NA | NA | TRBV2
TGTGCCACCAGCAGAGGGGGTGAAAAACTGTTTTTT | CATSRGGEKLFF | TRBJ1-4 | NA | NA | TRBV15
TGTGCCAGCAGCTTAGATGCGGGAGGGCCTAGGGATGAGCAGTTCTTC | CASSLDAGGPRDEQFF | TRBJ2-1 | NA | TRBD2 | TRBV11-2
TGCGCCAGCAGCCAAGAAGACAGAGCCTACGAGCAGTACTTC | CASSQEDRAYEQYF | TRBJ2-7 | many | NA | TRBV4-1
TGTGCCAGCAGCATAACAGGGGTAATATGGGCAGATACGCAGTATTTT | CASSITGVIWADTQYF | TRBJ2-3 | few | TRBD1 | TRBV7-8
TGTGCCAGCAGTTTAGTTCTGGACACTGAAGCTTTCTTT | CASSLVLDTEAFF | TRBJ1-1 | many | NA | TRBV27
TGTGCCACCAGCAGAGAATATAGCGGGGAAGAGACCCAGTACTTC | CATSREYSGEETQYF | TRBJ2-5 | many | TRBD2 | TRBV15
TGTGCCAGCAGCATAGATGGGACGACCCCCTACGAGCAGTACTTC | CASSIDGTTPYEQYF | TRBJ2-7 | many | NA | TRBV7-3
TGCGCCAGCAGCCCGTTGACGGTGAACACTGAAGCTTTCTTT | CASSPLTVNTEAFF | TRBJ1-1 | NA | NA | TRBV5-1
TGTGCCAGCAGTTTCTCGGGGGCGAGCTATGGCTACACCTTC | CASSFSGASYGYTF | TRBJ1-2 | NA | NA | TRBV12-3/TRBV12-4
TGCAGTGCTAGACCCCCGACAGCATACGAGCAGTACTTC | CSARPPTAYEQYF | TRBJ2-7 | many | NA | TRBV20-1
TGCAGTGCTAGAACAGTCTACAATGAGCAGTTCTTC | CSARTVYNEQFF | TRBJ2-1 | few | NA | TRBV20-1
TGCGCCAGCAGCTTGTATGAGCGGGGGGTATACAATGAGCAGTTCTTC | CASSLYERGVYNEQFF | TRBJ2-1 | NA | TRBD2 | TRBV5-1
TGTGCCAGCAGCCGGGACCAAAAGGGGACCCAGTACTTC | CASSRDQKGTQYF | TRBJ2-5 | many | NA | TRBV3-1
TGCAGCGGGAAGGGGACTAGCGGGAGAATTACAGATACGCAGTATTTT | CSGKGTSGRITDTQYF | TRBJ2-3 | many | TRBD2 | TRBV29-1
TGTGCCAGCAGTGACTTTGAGGCGTCAGCCTACGAGCAGTACTTC | CASSDFEASAYEQYF | TRBJ2-7 | NA | NA | TRBV25-1
TGTGCCAGCAGCCCTATTGTTTTGGGGGTTAGGGGCTACACCTTC | CASSPIVLGVRGYTF | TRBJ1-2 | few | NA | TRBV7-2
TGTGCCAGCAGTTTTCGCACCGACAGGGATGCTGGCTACACCTTC | CASSFRTDRDAGYTF | TRBJ1-2 | NA | TRBD1 | TRBV28
TGTGCCAGCAGTCCGGGTCGGGAGACCCAGTACTTC | CASSPGRETQYF | TRBJ2-5 | many | NA | TRBV27
TGTGCCAGCAGCCAGGGGCGCACAGATACGCAGTATTTT | CASSQGRTDTQYF | TRBJ2-3 | many | NA | TRBV7-2
TGTGCCATCAGTGGGCGGCTTAATGAAAAACTGTTTTTT | CAISGRLNEKLFF | TRBJ1-4 | NA | NA | TRBV10-3
TGTGCCACCGGGACAGAGGTGGGAGAGACCCAGTACTTC | CATGTEVGETQYF | TRBJ2-5 | NA | TRBD1 | TRBV2
TGCAGTGCTAGATCACGACCCCGGACTAGCGGGAGCCCCTCACGGGGAAACATTCAGTACTTC | CSARSRPRTSGSPSRGNIQYF | TRBJ2-4 | many | TRBD2 | TRBV20-1
TGCAGTGCCATAGAGGACGTCACGCAGTATTTT | CSAIEDVTQYF | TRBJ2-3 | NA | NA | TRBV20-1
TGTGCCAGCAGTGAACAGGGGGTGAACACTGAAGCTTTCTTT | CASSEQGVNTEAFF | TRBJ1-1 | NA | TRBD1 | TRBV6-1
TGTGCCAGCAGCGTAGGTGGCTATAATTCACCCCTCCACTTT | CASSVGGYNSPLHF | TRBJ1-6 | few | NA | TRBV9
TGTGCCAGCTCACCACGGACAGGGGGCACCGGGGAGCTGTTTTTT | CASSPRTGGTGELFF | TRBJ2-2 | NA | TRBD1 | TRBV18
TGCAGCGCCGTAACTAGCGGGAGGCCCGCTACGCAGTATTTT | CSAVTSGRPATQYF | TRBJ2-3 | many | TRBD2 | TRBV29-1
TGTGCCAGCAGCCAAGGTACAGCGGACAATGAGCAGTTCTTC | CASSQGTADNEQFF | TRBJ2-1 | NA | NA | TRBV3-1
TGTGCCAGCAGTTTAAGGGGGGTGGTTCGTGGGACAGATACGCAGTATTTT | CASSLRGVVRGTDTQYF | TRBJ2-3 | NA | NA | TRBV28
TGTGCCAGCACTAGCGGGAAAGAGACCCAGTACTTC | CASTSGKETQYF | TRBJ2-5 | many | TRBD2 | TRBV7-9
TGTGCCAGCTCACCGGGGAGGGTTTCGATCGAGCAGTACTTC | CASSPGRVSIEQYF | TRBJ2-7 | NA | TRBD2 | TRBV18
TGTGCCGGCAGTTACCGCAAGGACAGGGGGTATCACGAGCAGTACTTC | CAGSYRKDRGYHEQYF | TRBJ2-7 | NA | TRBD1 | TRBV6-5
TGTGCCAGCAGCTTGGTAGCGGGAGTACGAGAGACCCAGTACTTC | CASSLVAGVRETQYF | TRBJ2-5 | many | TRBD2 | TRBV7-3
TGTGCCAGCAGCCTGTCCTTTAGCACAGATACGCAGTATTTT | CASSLSFSTDTQYF | TRBJ2-3 | NA | NA | TRBV7-6
TGCAGTGCTAGAGGGGGACACGAGGACGGCTACACCTTC | CSARGGHEDGYTF | TRBJ1-2 | NA | NA | TRBV20-1
TGTGCCAGCAGCCCTACAGGGGGCGTCTACGAGCAGTACTTC | CASSPTGGVYEQYF | TRBJ2-7 | many | TRBD1 | TRBV7-9
TGCAGCGCGGACGGAGGTGATGGCTCAGAGACCCAGTACTTC | CSADGGDGSETQYF | TRBJ2-5 | many | NA | TRBV29-1
TGTGTCAGCAGTTTTGCTAGCGGGATCCGCGAGCAGTACTTC | CVSSFASGIREQYF | TRBJ2-7 | NA | TRBD2 | TRBV28
TGCAGTGCTAGAGGTTCTGAGGGACAGCACTACAATGAGCAGTTCTTC | CSARGSEGQHYNEQFF | TRBJ2-1 | NA | TRBD1 | TRBV20-1
TGTGCCAGCAGCTCCCCGGGACAGCGGATTGAAGCTTTCTTT | CASSSPGQRIEAFF | TRBJ1-1 | few | TRBD1 | TRBV11-2
TGCAGCGTTGAAGGTGTCTCCGCCCATGGGCAGTTCTTC | CSVEGVSAHGQFF | TRBJ2-1 | NA | NA | TRBV29-1
TGCGCCAGCAGCCAAGGTACAGCGGGGGACTACGAGCAGCACTTC | CASSQGTAGDYEQHF | TRBJ2-7 | NA | TRBD2 | TRBV4-1
TGCGCCAGCAGCTTGGCGCGGGGGACGACCTACGAGCAGTACTTC | CASSLARGTTYEQYF | TRBJ2-7 | many | TRBD2 | TRBV5-1
TGTGCCAGCAGTCCCCATGGTCGGGGGAACACTGAAGCTTTCTTT | CASSPHGRGNTEAFF | TRBJ1-1 | few | NA | TRBV6-5
TGTGCCAGCAGTTACAGGGAGTCTTCACCCCTCCACTTT | CASSYRESSPLHF | TRBJ1-6 | NA | NA | TRBV27
TGTGCCAGCAGCTTAGATCCCGGGGAGCGGTTTTTT | CASSLDPGERFF | TRBJ2-2 | NA | NA | TRBV11-2
TGTGCCACCAGTGCGTCCGAAAGTCTCGTGGATACGCAGTATTTT | CATSASESLVDTQYF | TRBJ2-3 | many | NA | TRBV24-1
TGCAGTGTCCCGGCCAGTGAAAATGCCAATGAGCAGTTCTTC | CSVPASENANEQFF | TRBJ2-1 | few | NA | TRBV20-1
TGTGCCAGCAGGCCCGCAGATGCGCAGTATTTT | CASRPADAQYF | TRBJ2-3 | once | NA | TRBV12-3/TRBV12-4
TGTGCCAGCAGTCCTCTCGGGGCAAGGGGCGAGACCCAGTACTTC | CASSPLGARGETQYF | TRBJ2-5 | NA | NA | TRBV12-3/TRBV12-4
TGCAGTGCTAGAGGGCAGAAGAGCTCCTATAATTCACCCCTCCACTTT | CSARGQKSSYNSPLHF | TRBJ1-6 | NA | NA | TRBV20-1
TGTGCCAGCACCAGATACTGGCGAGGAGAGACCCAGTACTTC | CASTRYWRGETQYF | TRBJ2-5 | many | NA | TRBV2
TGCGCCAGGGAACGGGATCCGAAGGACAGGCCACAAGAGACCCAGTACTTC | CARERDPKDRPQETQYF | TRBJ2-5 | NA | TRBD1 | TRBV5-1